What follows describes a single TCR beta chain. Its target is not known. These data belong to a study of human T cells and chemical hapten exposure. Regarding time point: patch test 3, about 24 weeks after DPC sensitization. The sample's treatment: therapeutic diphenylcyclopropenone sensitization with weekly scalp DPC. Each patch test followed a blood draw. Patients had alopecia, were aged 18 to 70, and were not pregnant. Germline CDR1 and CDR2: SGHVS and FQNEAQ. V lost 1 base, J lost 3 bases, and 4 bases lay in between. The CDR3 extends over 12 amino acids. Findings and limits, study-wide: Controls formed significantly fewer large CDR3 similarity clusters than expanded TCRs did. More PT1 expanded TCRs went with higher patch test scores.

TCRdb itself ran the RACE reads through MiXCR, one entry per CDR3 protein. The profile shows over 150,000 distinct CDR3 sequences, about 27% of them singletons. The sequencing here drew on whole blood, taken in connection with sensitization to the hapten diphenylcyclopropenone (DPC). The chain joins TRBV7-8 to TRBJ2-7; no definite D call. This TCR derives from a woman aged 18-29 years with alopecia areata. Some clones in this sample may be carry-over from other donors' samples. The CDR3 DNA follows: TGTGCCAGCAGCTTAGTTTTCTACGAGCAGTACTTC. Its translation is CASSLVFYEQYF.